Below are 22 T cell receptor beta chains sequenced from a single sample in a study of cytomegalovirus exposure and HLA in healthy donors. The PCR was carried out with 60 Vbeta primers and 13 Jbeta primers. Only in-frame clones appear in the TCRdb table, and some are missing; sequencing was by immunoSEQ multiplex PCR. The sample features 41,000 or so clones, with under 8% in its top ten. What was sequenced was PBMCs. These receptors all come from a man in his thirties or forties in good health and CMV-seronegative.

The chain is built from TRBV5-6 and TRBJ2-5; a possible D gene is TRBD1 (5 bases). CDR3 size: 13 residues. Looked up from germline, CDR1 is SGHDT and CDR2 is YYEEEE. Trimming removed 6 bases from V and 3 bases from J, with 12 bases in between. CDR3 sequence: CASTQGGEETQYF. CDR3 in DNA: TGTGCCAGCACCCAGGGTGGGGAAGAGACCCAGTACTTC.

This sequence joins TRBV19 and TRBJ2-1; maybe TRBD2 (6 bases). Germline-derived CDR1 and CDR2 are LNHDA and SQIVND (reference sequence). This CDR3 has 16 residues. V lost 6 bases to trimming and J lost 6 bases, with 21 bases between them. This CDR3 reads CASRPPRGSLSNEQFF. DNA for the CDR3: TGTGCCAGTAGGCCACCCCGGGGGAGTTTGAGCAATGAGCAGTTCTTC.

This chain uses TRBV21-1 with TRBJ2-5; TRBD1, the D gene given by the table, was not confirmed from the DNA. TRBV21-1 is a recognized pseudogene. The CDR3 sequence is 14 residues long. Here the CDR3 DNA reads TGTGCCAGCAGCTTACGGCCTGATAGGGGGACCCAGTACTTC. It codes for CASSLRPDRGTQYF.

The CDR3 nucleotides are TGTGCCAGTAGTATCTTCTCCGGGACGGGGACTGACTACACCTTC. Its protein is CASSIFSGTGTDYTF. The chain uses TRBV19 and TRBJ1-2; D is perhaps TRBD1 (5 bases). CDR1 and CDR2 from the germline V gene are LNHDA and SQIVND (reference sequence). The length of the CDR3 is 15 residues. The V end was cut by 3 bases, the J end by 10 bases, with 21 bases between.

J is TRBJ2-1 and V is TRBV6-5; D gene uncertain. CDR3 length: 13 residues. Germline CDR1 MNHEY, CDR2 SVGAGI. Deletions cut 2 bases from V and 9 bases from J, with 11 bases between. For the CDR3, the DNA is TGTGCCAGCAGTTACCCAGGTATCGGTGAGCAGTTCTTC. It yields the protein CASSYPGIGEQFF.

The J gene is TRBJ2-5, the V gene TRBV6-1, with a possible D match to TRBD2 (5 bases). The tail of the sequence fits TRBJ2-7 better, so the J call may be wrong. This CDR3 is built from 13 residues. Germline CDR1 MNHNS, CDR2 SASEGT. For the CDR3, the DNA is TGTGCCAGCATGGGAGTTTTGTCCTACGAGCAGTACTTC. Translation: CASMGVLSYEQYF.

V and J are TRBV10-3 and TRBJ1-5; TRBD1 aligns across 8 bases. The CDR3 covers 15 residues. The germline V gene has CDR1 ENHRY and CDR2 SYGVKD. J was trimmed by 8 bases and V by 6 bases; bases with no gene match: 12. The chain's CDR3 is CAISIGTGGEEPQHF. CDR3 nucleotides: TGTGCCATCAGCATAGGGACAGGTGGAGAGGAGCCCCAGCATTTT.

In DNA, the CDR3 is TGTGCCAGCAGCTCAGACATGAACACTGAAGCTTTCTTT. It yields the protein CASSSDMNTEAFF. V gene TRBV7-9 combines with J gene TRBJ1-1; D unresolved. Trimming removed 4 bases from V and 0 bases from J, with 6 bases in between. The CDR3 consists of 13 residues. Per the germline V gene, CDR1 is SEHNR and CDR2 is FQNEAQ (reference sequence).

The chain has TRBV5-1 and TRBJ1-6, with 7 positions matching TRBD1. The germline gives CDR1 SGHRS, CDR2 YFSETQ. The CDR3 length is 18 residues. Trimming took 1 base from V and 10 from J; bases not matched to a gene: 17. CDR3 protein: CASSLTSAGGMLGSPLHF. The DNA for the CDR3 is TGCGCCAGCAGCTTGACGTCGGCAGGGGGAATGTTGGGGTCACCCCTCCACTTT.

J is TRBJ2-3 and V is TRBV4-2; 8 positions agree with TRBD2. The CDR3 spans 16 residues. J gave up 2 bases and V 6 bases, and 10 bases lay outside the gene matches. CDR1 LGHNA and CDR2 YNFKEQ come from the germline V gene. The CDR3 is CASSGELAEDTDTQYF. The CDR3 nucleotides read TGTGCCAGCAGTGGGGAACTAGCGGAAGACACAGATACGCAGTATTTT.

V and J are TRBV4-2 and TRBJ1-4, with a possible D match to TRBD1 (5 bases). Per the germline V gene, CDR1 is LGHNA and CDR2 is YNFKEQ. The V and J ends lost 0 bases and 8 bases respectively, with 10 bases between them. The CDR3 loop spans 14 amino acids. The CDR3 sequence: CASSQERGVEKLFF. The CDR3 bases are TGTGCCAGCAGCCAAGAAAGGGGTGTGGAAAAACTGTTTTTT.

The CDR3 is CASTPTGIDSPLHF. CDR3 nucleotide sequence: TGTGCCAGTACACCCACAGGGATCGATTCACCCCTCCACTTT. This sequence joins TRBV19 and TRBJ1-6; D is possibly TRBD1 (6 bases). CDR1 LNHDA and CDR2 SQIVND come from the germline V gene (reference sequence). The CDR3 length is 14 residues. With 7 bases removed from V and 8 bases from J, the gap between germline ends came to 15 bases.

This rearrangement joins TRBV28 to TRBJ2-1; 7 bases fit TRBD2. V trimming: 7 bases; J trimming: 2 bases; junction bases outside the gene matches: 8. The CDR3 spans 15 residues. Germline V gives CDR1 MDHEN, CDR2 SYDVKM. The CDR3 DNA reads as TGTGCCAGCAAAAGGGCTAGCGGTACCTACAATGAGCAGTTCTTC. Its translation: CASKRASGTYNEQFF.

The V and J genes are TRBV12-5 and TRBJ1-6, with D perhaps matching TRBD1 (6 bases). The V gene's germline CDR1 is LGHNT and CDR2 FRNRAP. Trimming stripped 6 bases from V and 9 bases from J, with 12 bases between. This CDR3 spans 13 amino acids. CDR3 coding DNA: TGTGCTAGTGGGACAGGTGGGGTTTCACCCCTCCACTTT. It encodes CASGTGGVSPLHF.

The V and J genes are TRBV6-5 and TRBJ2-1, with 8 bases identical to TRBD2. The germline V gene encodes CDR1 MNHEY and CDR2 SVGAGI. The trim removed 6 bases at V and 9 bases at J, leaving 7 bases unmatched. The CDR3 is 13 residues long. The CDR3 coding sequence is TGTGCCAGCAGGTCCACTCGGGGGGGTGAGCAGTTCTTC. This translates into CASRSTRGGEQFF.

The chain couples TRBV5-1 to TRBJ2-3, with D perhaps matching TRBD1 (5 bases). Trimming shortened V by 4 bases and J by 2 bases, and 8 bases separated the two germline ends. The CDR3 runs to 13 residues. The V gene's germline CDR1 is SGHRS and CDR2 YFSETQ. The CDR3 spells CASSETDTDTQYF. The CDR3 DNA sequence: TGCGCCAGCAGCGAGACAGACACAGATACGCAGTATTTT. Combining the CDR3 with reference TRBV5-1 and TRBJ2-3 gives the whole variable domain KAGVTQTPRYLIKTRGQQVTLSCSPISGHRSVSWYQQTPGQGLQFLFEYFSETQRNKGNFPGRFSGRQFSNSRSEMNVSTLELGDSALYLCASSETDTDTQYFGPGTRLTVL.

The DNA of the CDR3 is TGTGCCAGCAGCCAAGAGGACAGGCATGGGGCCAACGTCCTGACTTTC. Its translation is CASSQEDRHGANVLTF. The V gene is TRBV4-2, the J gene TRBJ2-6; TRBD1 aligns across 7 bases. Germline CDR1 LGHNA, CDR2 YNFKEQ. This CDR3 comprises 16 residues. V lost 0 bases and J lost 3; bases outside the gene matches: 2.

The chain has TRBV5-5 and TRBJ1-5; the match to TRBD1 covers 9 bases. Germline V CDR1 and CDR2: SGHKS, YYEKEE (reference sequence). This CDR3 is built from 15 residues. V lost 2 bases, J lost 5 bases, and 5 bases stayed unmatched. CDR3 loop: CASSFTGGSDQPQHF. Written as DNA, the CDR3 is TGTGCCAGCAGCTTCACAGGGGGCAGCGATCAGCCCCAGCATTTT.

The chain combines TRBV11-2 with TRBJ2-5, with TRBD1 as a possible D gene (5 bases). CDR3 length equals 16 residues. Germline CDR1 and CDR2: SGHAT and FQNNGV. Trimming cost V 1 base and J 1 base, with 13 bases left between them. CDR3 sequence reads: CASSLAGRGPQETQYF. The CDR3 DNA reads TGTGCCAGCAGCTTAGCAGGGCGAGGACCCCAAGAGACCCAGTACTTC.

The V gene is TRBV5-4, the J gene TRBJ1-2; D remains ambiguous. CDR1 and CDR2 (germline): SGHNT, YYREEE (reference sequence). The CDR3 has 16 residues. Trimming took off 3 bases at V and 2 bases at J, with 17 bases between the two ends. The DNA for the CDR3 is TGTGCCAGCAGCTACAATTTGGCAGGCCCAAACTATGGCTACACCTTC. Translating it yields CASSYNLAGPNYGYTF.

Worth noting for this clone: Other DNA sequences in the same sample also yield this CDR3. The rearrangement joins TRBV29-1 to TRBJ1-6, with 7 bases aligning to TRBD1. The length of the CDR3 is 12 residues. The V gene's germline CDR1 is SQVTM and CDR2 ANQGSEA. V shed 4 bases and J 8 bases; nucleotides not matched to a gene: 2. The CDR3 region is CSVADRDSPLHF. DNA for the CDR3: TGCAGCGTTGCCGACAGGGATTCACCCCTCCACTTT.

The chain joins TRBV7-2 to TRBJ1-2, with D possibly matching TRBD1 (6 bases). This CDR3 has 15 residues. Per germline, CDR1 SGHTA and CDR2 FQGNSA. Trimming took 4 bases from V and 8 from J, leaving 20 bases between them. CDR3 coding DNA: TGTGCCAGCAGCTGGGGGCGGGTTAAGGGGCGCGGCTACACCTTC. It is translated as CASSWGRVKGRGYTF. The full variable domain, with the rest looked up from reference TRBV7-2 and TRBJ1-2, is GAGVSQSPSNKVTEKGKDVELRCDPISGHTALYWYRQSLGQGLEFLIYFQGNSAPDKSGLPSDRFSAERTGGSVSTLTIQRTQQEDSAVYLCASSWGRVKGRGYTFGSGTRLTVV.